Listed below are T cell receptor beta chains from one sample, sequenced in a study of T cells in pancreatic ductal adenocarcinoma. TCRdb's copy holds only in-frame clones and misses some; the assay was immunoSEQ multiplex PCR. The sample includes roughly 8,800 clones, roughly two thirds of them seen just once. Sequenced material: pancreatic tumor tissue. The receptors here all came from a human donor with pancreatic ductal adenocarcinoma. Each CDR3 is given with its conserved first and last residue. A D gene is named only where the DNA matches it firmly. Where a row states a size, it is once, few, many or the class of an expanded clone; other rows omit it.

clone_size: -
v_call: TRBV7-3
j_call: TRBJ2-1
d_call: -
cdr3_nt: TGTGCCAGCAGCTTCACCGGGACTTTCTACAATGAGCAGTTCTTC
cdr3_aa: CASSFTGTFYNEQFF

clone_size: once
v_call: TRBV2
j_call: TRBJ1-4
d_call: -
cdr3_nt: TGTGCCAGCAGTGGGACAGCTGAAAAACTGTTTTTT
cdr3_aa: CASSGTAEKLFF

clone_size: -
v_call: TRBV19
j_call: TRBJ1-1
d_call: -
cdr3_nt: TGTGCCAGTAGTTTCCGGCATGGAGTCGTATTTACTGAAGCTTTCTTT
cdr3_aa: CASSFRHGVVFTEAFF

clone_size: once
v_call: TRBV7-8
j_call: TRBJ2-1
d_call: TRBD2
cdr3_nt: TGTGCCAGCAGCACGTGGGGAGGGGACAATGAGCAGTTCTTC
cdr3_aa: CASSTWGGDNEQFF

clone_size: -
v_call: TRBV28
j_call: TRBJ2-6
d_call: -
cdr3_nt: TGTGCCAGCAGTTCCACCTCTGGGGCCAACGTCCTGACTTTC
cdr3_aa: CASSSTSGANVLTF

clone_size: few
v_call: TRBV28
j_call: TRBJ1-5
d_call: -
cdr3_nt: TGTGCCAGCAGGGGCATGGGTAGCAATCAGCCCCAGCATTTT
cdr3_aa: CASRGMGSNQPQHF

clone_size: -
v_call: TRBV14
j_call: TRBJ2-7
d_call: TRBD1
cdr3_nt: TGTGCCAGCAGCCGAGACAGGGCAGTCAGAGCCGAGCAGTACTTC
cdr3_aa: CASSRDRAVRAEQYF

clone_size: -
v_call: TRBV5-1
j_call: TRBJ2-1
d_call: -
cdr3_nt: TGCGCCAGCAGCGCCGGGGGCGGGACCCCCTGGTCCTACAATGAGCAGTTCTTC
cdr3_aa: CASSAGGGTPWSYNEQFF

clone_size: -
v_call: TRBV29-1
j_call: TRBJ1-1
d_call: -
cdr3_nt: TGCAGCGTTTCCACGGGGAACACTGAAGCTTTCTTT
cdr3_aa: CSVSTGNTEAFF

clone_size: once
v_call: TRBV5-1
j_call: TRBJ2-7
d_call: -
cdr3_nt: TGCGCCAGCAGCTTGGATGGACAAACCTACGAGCAGTACTTC
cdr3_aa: CASSLDGQTYEQYF

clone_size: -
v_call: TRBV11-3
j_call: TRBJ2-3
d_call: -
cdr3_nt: TGTGCCAGCAGCTCCCGGGACTTGGATACGCAGTATTTT
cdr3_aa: CASSSRDLDTQYF

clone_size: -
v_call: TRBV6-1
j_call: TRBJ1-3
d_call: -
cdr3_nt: TGTGCCAGCAGTGAAGCCCCTGGAAACACCATATATTTT
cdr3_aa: CASSEAPGNTIYF

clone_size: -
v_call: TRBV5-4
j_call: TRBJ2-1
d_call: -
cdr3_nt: TGTGCCAGCAGCTTGGGGCAGACCCATGAGCAGTTCTTC
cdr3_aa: CASSLGQTHEQFF